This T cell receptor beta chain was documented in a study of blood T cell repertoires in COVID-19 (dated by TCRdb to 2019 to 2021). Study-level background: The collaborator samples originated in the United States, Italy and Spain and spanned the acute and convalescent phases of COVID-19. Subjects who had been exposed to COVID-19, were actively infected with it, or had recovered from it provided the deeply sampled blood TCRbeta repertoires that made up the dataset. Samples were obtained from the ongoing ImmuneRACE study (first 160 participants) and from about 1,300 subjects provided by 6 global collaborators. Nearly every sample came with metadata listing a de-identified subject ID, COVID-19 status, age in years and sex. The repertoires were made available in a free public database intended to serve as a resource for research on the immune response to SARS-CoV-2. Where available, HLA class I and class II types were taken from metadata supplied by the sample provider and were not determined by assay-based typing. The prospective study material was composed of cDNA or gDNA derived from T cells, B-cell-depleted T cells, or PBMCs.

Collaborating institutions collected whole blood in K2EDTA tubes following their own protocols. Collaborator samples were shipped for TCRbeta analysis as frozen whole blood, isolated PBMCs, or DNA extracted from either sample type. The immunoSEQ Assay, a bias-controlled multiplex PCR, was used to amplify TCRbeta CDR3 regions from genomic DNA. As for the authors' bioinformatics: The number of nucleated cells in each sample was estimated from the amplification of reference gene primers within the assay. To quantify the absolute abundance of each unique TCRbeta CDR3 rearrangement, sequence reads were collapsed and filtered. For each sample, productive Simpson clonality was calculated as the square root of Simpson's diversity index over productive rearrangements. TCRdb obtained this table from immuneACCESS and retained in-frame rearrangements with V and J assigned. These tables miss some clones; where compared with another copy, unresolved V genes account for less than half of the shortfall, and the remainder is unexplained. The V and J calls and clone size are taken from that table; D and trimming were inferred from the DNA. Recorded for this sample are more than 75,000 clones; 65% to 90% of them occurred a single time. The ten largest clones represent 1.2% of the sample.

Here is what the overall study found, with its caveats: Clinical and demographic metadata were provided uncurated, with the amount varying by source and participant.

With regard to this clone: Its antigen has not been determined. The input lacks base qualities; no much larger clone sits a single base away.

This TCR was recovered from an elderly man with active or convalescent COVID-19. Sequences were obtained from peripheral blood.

CDR3 protein: CASSVGQRPYEQYF. The sequenced DNA: TGTGCCAGCAGCGTAGGTCAGCGACCCTACGAGCAGTACTTC. This chain is built from TRBV9 and TRBJ2-7; no D gene call is confident. The germline V gene supplies CDR1 SGDLS and CDR2 YYNGEE. V lost 0 bases and J lost 2 bases; the stretch between them is 9 bases long. CDR3 length: 14 amino acids, cysteine to phenylalanine. Only CDR3 DNA is held: 42 bases, read in frame from base 1.